This T cell receptor beta chain was sequenced in a study of T cell clonality in common variable immunodeficiency. General study findings and limits: The cause of increased CVID clonality remains unclear without subpopulation sequencing. CVID subjects had higher TCRbeta clonality than healthy controls, most marked in about a third. Common variable immunodeficiency TCR beta sequences reportedly had fewer deletions and N-nucleotide insertions.

The table lists this clone with many counts. Its antigen is unknown. The read terminates 3 residues before the CDR3 end, so the remaining end is supplied by the germline J gene. CVID and control samples used equivalent genomic DNA input. Data came from immunoSEQ multiplex PCR; TCRdb stores just in-frame clones and leaves some out. The sample holds 50,000 to 60,000 clones, and no clone turns up only once. Trimming at V came to 7 bases and at J to 5 bases, leaving 8 bases not matched to a gene. The CDR3 consists of 14 residues. Per germline, CDR1 LNHDA and CDR2 SQIVND (reference sequence). Material for sequencing was peripheral blood mononuclear cells. The V gene is TRBV19, the J gene TRBJ2-7; 10 bases align to TRBD1. The sequence derives from a person between 18 and 75 years old in good health. The CDR3 sequence: CASMDRGVKNEQYF. Incomplete CDR3 DNA: TGTGCCAGTATGGACAGGGGGGTGAAAAACGAG.